Listed below are T cell receptor beta chains from one sample, sequenced in a study of T cells in Graves' hyperthyroidism and ophthalmopathy. Using its own MiXCR run on the multiplex PCR reads, TCRdb lists one record per CDR3 protein. The sample has 460,000 or so distinct CDR3 sequences, under 15% seen once. Sequenced sample: blood. The receptors stem from a woman younger than 30 with Graves' hyperthyroidism. The CDR3 runs from the conserved cysteine through the conserved F or W. Fields, in order: clone size, J gene, D gene, V gene, CDR3 DNA, CDR3 protein. A D gene is named only where the DNA matches it firmly. Clone size is not always given. Where it is, it says once, few, many or a class for expanded clones.

clone size: few; J gene: TRBJ1-5; D gene: TRBD1; V gene: TRBV6-1; CDR3 DNA: TGTGCCAGCAGTGAAGCGACAGGGTCGGGTCAGCCCCAGCATTTT; CDR3 protein: CASSEATGSGQPQHF
clone size: many; J gene: TRBJ2-4; D gene: NA; V gene: TRBV11-2; CDR3 DNA: TGTGCCAGCAGCTTAGGTTCAGCGACTCGGAGGGGGGACATTCAGTACTTC; CDR3 protein: CASSLGSATRRGDIQYF
clone size: many; J gene: TRBJ2-1; D gene: NA; V gene: TRBV12-3/TRBV12-4; CDR3 DNA: TGTGCCAGCAGACGGGACTTCGCGCGGATGAATGAGCAGTTCTTC; CDR3 protein: CASRRDFARMNEQFF
clone size: few; J gene: TRBJ1-2; D gene: TRBD1; V gene: TRBV20-1; CDR3 DNA: TGCAGTGCTAGACCGGACAGGGGGCTGGGGAACTATGGCTACACCTTC; CDR3 protein: CSARPDRGLGNYGYTF
clone size: many; J gene: TRBJ2-7; D gene: NA; V gene: TRBV20-1; CDR3 DNA: TGCAGTGCAGGGGAGAGTTACGAGCAGTACTTC; CDR3 protein: CSAGESYEQYF
clone size: NA; J gene: TRBJ2-4; D gene: TRBD1; V gene: TRBV5-8; CDR3 DNA: TGTGCCAGCAGCGCTTCAGGGGGCCTATCCAAAAACATTCAGTACTTC; CDR3 protein: CASSASGGLSKNIQYF
clone size: many; J gene: TRBJ1-4; D gene: NA; V gene: TRBV27; CDR3 DNA: TGTGCCAGCAGTTTTGTGCAGGCTGCAACTAATGAAAAACTGTTTTTT; CDR3 protein: CASSFVQAATNEKLFF
clone size: few; J gene: TRBJ2-7; D gene: NA; V gene: TRBV14; CDR3 DNA: TGTGCCAGCAGCCTGACTAGTCTTAGGACGAGGTACGAGCAGTACTTC; CDR3 protein: CASSLTSLRTRYEQYF
clone size: NA; J gene: TRBJ2-1; D gene: TRBD2; V gene: TRBV19; CDR3 DNA: TGTGCCAGTAGACCTGAGGCGGGAGCCGGCAATGAGCAGCTCTTC; CDR3 protein: CASRPEAGAGNEQLF
clone size: few; J gene: TRBJ1-1; D gene: NA; V gene: TRBV6-1; CDR3 DNA: TGTGCCAGCAGTGAATCCGTAGCCGAGCGGACTGAAGCTTTCTTT; CDR3 protein: CASSESVAERTEAFF
clone size: many; J gene: TRBJ2-5; D gene: TRBD1; V gene: TRBV27; CDR3 DNA: TGTGCCAGCAGTCTAACAGGGGTGGTGGAGACCCAGTACTTC; CDR3 protein: CASSLTGVVETQYF
clone size: NA; J gene: TRBJ1-2; D gene: NA; V gene: TRBV19; CDR3 DNA: TGTGCCAGCAGAGGACTCGCGGGAGGCTACACCTTC; CDR3 protein: CASRGLAGGYTF
clone size: NA; J gene: TRBJ2-7; D gene: TRBD2; V gene: TRBV25-1; CDR3 DNA: TGTGCCAGCAGTGAATATCAAGGGACTAGCGGGAAATACGAGCAGTACTTC; CDR3 protein: CASSEYQGTSGKYEQYF
clone size: few; J gene: TRBJ2-2; D gene: TRBD1; V gene: TRBV11-3; CDR3 DNA: TGTGCCAGCAGCTTTCGGGACAGGGGGCTTTACACCGGGGAGCTGTTTTTT; CDR3 protein: CASSFRDRGLYTGELFF